The following is a T cell receptor (beta chain) sequence with its context. Its matching antigen is unknown. Trimming removed 7 bases at V and 3 bases at J, with 19 bases between. This CDR3 spans 15 amino acids. The germline CDR1 and CDR2 sequences are MDHEN and SYDVKM. The entry originates in a study of cytomegalovirus exposure and HLA in healthy donors. Notes on the study in general: Cytomegalovirus association was listed for around 170 TCR beta chains.

Profiling relied on immunoSEQ multiplex PCR, and the TCRdb table lists in-frame clones only, not all of them. The sample includes about 21,000 clones, 95% to 97% of them seen just once. Source material: PBMCs. The clonotype originates from a man in his thirties or forties in good health and CMV-seropositive. J is TRBJ2-7 and V is TRBV28; weak D call: TRBD2 (7 bases). CDR3 amino acids: CASTGGGGADYEQYF. DNA of the CDR3: TGTGCCAGCACCGGGGGCGGGGGAGCGGACTACGAGCAGTACTTC.